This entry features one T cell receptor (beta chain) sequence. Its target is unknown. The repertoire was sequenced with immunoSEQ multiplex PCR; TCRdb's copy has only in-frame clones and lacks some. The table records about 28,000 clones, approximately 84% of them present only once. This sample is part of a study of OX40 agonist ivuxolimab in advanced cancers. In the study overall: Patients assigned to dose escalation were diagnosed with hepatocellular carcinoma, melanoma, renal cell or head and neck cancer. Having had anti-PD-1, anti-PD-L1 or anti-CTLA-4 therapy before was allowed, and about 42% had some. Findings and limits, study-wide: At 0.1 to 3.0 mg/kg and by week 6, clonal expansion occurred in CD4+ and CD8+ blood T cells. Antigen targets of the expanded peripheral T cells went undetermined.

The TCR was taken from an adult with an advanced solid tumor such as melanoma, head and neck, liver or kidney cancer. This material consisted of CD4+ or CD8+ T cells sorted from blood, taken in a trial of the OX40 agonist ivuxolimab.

The CDR3 sequence: CASSPDEISYEQYF. DNA for the CDR3: TGTGCCAGCAGCCCCGACGAGATCTCCTACGAGCAGTACTTC. The V and J genes are TRBV7-3 and TRBJ2-7; D is ambiguous. The CDR3 contains 14 residues. CDR1 is SGHTA, CDR2 FQGTGA, per germline. Trimming removed 5 bases at V and 0 bases at J, with 11 bases between.